The source of this T cell receptor beta chain is a study of CD8 T cells in Susac syndrome. The V end lost 3 bases, the J end lost 5 bases, and 14 bases lay between the germline ends. The CDR3 is made up of 14 amino acids. Germline V gene lookup returns CDR1 KGHSH and CDR2 LQKENI. When the RNA was reverse transcribed, random hexamers were used with an input of roughly 0.45 to 1 ug. TCR beta CDR3 was amplified by immunoSEQ covering 54 Vbeta and 13 Jbeta. Each CDR3 protein is one row after TCRdb ran MiXCR on the immunoSEQ multiplex PCR reads. The sample includes roughly 190,000 distinct CDR3 sequences, over 85% seen only once; the top ten take approximately 0.1%. From blood CD8+ and CD4+ T cells, TCR beta sequences were generated. Negative isolation was used for CD8+ and CD4+ T cells and FACS enrichment for TEMRA cells.

Specimen: CD4+ T cells from PBMCs. This clonotype originated in a human donor in good health. The V gene is TRBV18, the J gene TRBJ2-7; D is unresolved. Here the CDR3 DNA reads TGTGCCAGCTCACCCCGGGCCACCCTCGACGAGCAGTACTTC. Its translation is CASSPRATLDEQYF.